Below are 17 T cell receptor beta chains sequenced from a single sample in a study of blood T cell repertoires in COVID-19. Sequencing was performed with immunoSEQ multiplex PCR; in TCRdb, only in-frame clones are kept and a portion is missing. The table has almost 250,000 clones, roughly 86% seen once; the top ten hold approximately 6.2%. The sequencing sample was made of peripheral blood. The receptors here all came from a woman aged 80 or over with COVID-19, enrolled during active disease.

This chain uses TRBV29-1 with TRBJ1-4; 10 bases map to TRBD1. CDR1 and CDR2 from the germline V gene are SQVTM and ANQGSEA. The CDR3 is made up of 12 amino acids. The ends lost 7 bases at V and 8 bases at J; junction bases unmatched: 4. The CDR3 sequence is CSGQGAGEKLFF. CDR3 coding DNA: TGCAGCGGACAGGGGGCAGGGGAAAAACTGTTTTTT.

DNA of the CDR3: TGTGCCAGCAGTCGGGACAGGGGTTTTGAAAAACTGTTTTTT. The encoded protein is CASSRDRGFEKLFF. The V call is TRBV28, the J call TRBJ1-4, with 10 positions matching TRBD1. This CDR3 region has 14 residues. Germline V gene lookup returns CDR1 MDHEN and CDR2 SYDVKM. Trimming took 5 bases from V and 7 from J; bases not matched to a gene: 4.

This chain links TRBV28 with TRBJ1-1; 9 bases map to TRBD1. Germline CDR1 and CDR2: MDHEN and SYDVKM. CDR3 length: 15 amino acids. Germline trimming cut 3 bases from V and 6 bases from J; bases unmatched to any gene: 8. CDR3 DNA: TGTGCCAGCAGTTTGGTTTGGGGACAGGGCTCTGAAGCTTTCTTT. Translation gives CASSLVWGQGSEAFF.

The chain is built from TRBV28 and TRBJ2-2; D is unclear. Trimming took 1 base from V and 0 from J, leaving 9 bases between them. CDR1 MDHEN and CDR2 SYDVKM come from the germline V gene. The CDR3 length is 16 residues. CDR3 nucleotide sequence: TGTGCCAGCAGTTTATCCCGGTTCGCGAACACCGGGGAGCTGTTTTTT. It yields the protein CASSLSRFANTGELFF. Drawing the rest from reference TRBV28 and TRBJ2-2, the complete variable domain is DVKVTQSSRYLVKRTGEKVFLECVQDMDHENMFWYRQDPGLGLRLIYFSYDVKMKEKGDIPEGYSVSREKKERFSLILESASTNQTSMYLCASSLSRFANTGELFFGEGSRLTVL.

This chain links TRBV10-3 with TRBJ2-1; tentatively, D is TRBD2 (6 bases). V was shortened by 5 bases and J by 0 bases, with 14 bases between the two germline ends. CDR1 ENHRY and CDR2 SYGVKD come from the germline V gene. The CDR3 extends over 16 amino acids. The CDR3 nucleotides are TGTGCCATCAGTCCGGGGCGGGGATCCTCCTACAATGAGCAGTTCTTC. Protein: CAISPGRGSSYNEQFF.

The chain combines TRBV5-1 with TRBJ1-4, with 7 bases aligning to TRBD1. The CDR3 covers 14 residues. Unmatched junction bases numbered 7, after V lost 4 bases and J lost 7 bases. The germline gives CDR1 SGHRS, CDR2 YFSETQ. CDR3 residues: CASSRDRVGEKLFF. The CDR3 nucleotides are TGCGCCAGCAGCCGAGACAGGGTGGGTGAAAAACTGTTTTTT. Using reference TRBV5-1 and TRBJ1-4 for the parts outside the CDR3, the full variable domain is KAGVTQTPRYLIKTRGQQVTLSCSPISGHRSVSWYQQTPGQGLQFLFEYFSETQRNKGNFPGRFSGRQFSNSRSEMNVSTLELGDSALYLCASSRDRVGEKLFFGSGTQLSVL.

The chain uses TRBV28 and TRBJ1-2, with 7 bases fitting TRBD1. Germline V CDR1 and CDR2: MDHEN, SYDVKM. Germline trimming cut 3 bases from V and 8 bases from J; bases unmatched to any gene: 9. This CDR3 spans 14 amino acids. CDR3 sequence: CASSFTGDFFGYTF. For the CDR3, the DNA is TGTGCCAGCAGTTTTACAGGGGACTTTTTCGGCTACACCTTC.

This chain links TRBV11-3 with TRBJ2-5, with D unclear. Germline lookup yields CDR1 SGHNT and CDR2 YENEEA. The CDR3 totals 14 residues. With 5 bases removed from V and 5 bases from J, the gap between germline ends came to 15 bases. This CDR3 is CASSPAPQQETQYF. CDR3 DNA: TGTGCCAGCAGCCCAGCGCCCCAGCAGGAGACCCAGTACTTC.

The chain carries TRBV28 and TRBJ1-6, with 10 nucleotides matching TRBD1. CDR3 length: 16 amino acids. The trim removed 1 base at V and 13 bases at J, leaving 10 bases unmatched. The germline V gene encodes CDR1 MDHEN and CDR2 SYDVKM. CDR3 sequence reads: CASSLYTGTGAGPLHF. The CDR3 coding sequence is TGTGCCAGCAGTTTATATACCGGGACAGGGGCCGGGCCCCTCCACTTT.

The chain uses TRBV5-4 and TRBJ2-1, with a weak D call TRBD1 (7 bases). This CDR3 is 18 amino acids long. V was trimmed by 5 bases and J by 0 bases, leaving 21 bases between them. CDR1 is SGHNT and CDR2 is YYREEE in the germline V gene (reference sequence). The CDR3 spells CASRPGGQGSSSYNEQFF. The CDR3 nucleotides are TGTGCCAGCAGGCCAGGGGGGCAGGGGTCAAGCTCCTACAATGAGCAGTTCTTC.

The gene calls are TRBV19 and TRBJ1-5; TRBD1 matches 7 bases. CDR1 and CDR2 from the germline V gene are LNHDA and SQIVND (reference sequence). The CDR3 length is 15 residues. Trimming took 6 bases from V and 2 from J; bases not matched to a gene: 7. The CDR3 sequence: CASRTGRSGNQPQHF. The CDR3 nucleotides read TGTGCCAGTAGGACAGGGAGATCGGGCAATCAGCCCCAGCATTTT.

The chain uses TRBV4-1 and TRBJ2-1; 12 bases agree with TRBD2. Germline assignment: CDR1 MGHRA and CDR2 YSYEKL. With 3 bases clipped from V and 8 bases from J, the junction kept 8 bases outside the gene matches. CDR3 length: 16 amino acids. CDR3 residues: CASSHRTSGEGDEQFF. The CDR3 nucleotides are TGCGCCAGCAGCCACCGGACTAGCGGGGAGGGGGATGAGCAGTTCTTC.

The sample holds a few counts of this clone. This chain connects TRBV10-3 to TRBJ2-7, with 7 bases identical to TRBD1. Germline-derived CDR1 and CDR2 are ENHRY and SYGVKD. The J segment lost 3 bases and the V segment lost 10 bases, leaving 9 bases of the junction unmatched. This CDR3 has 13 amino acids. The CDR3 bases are TGTGCCACCGGGGACAGTCTTAACTACGAGCAGTACGTC. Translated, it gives CATGDSLNYEQYV.

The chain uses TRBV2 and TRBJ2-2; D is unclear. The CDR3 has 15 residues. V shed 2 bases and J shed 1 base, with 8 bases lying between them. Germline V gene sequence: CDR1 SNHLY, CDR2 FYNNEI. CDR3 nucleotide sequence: TGTGCCAGCAGTGAAAACGCTAGGAACACCGGGGAGCTGTTTTTT. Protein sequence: CASSENARNTGELFF.

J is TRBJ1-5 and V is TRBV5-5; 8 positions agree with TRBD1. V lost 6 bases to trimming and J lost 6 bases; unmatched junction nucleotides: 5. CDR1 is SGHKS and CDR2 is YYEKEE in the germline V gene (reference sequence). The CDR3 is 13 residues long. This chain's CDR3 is CASNPGGGQPQHF. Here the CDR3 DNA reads TGTGCCAGCAACCCAGGGGGCGGTCAGCCCCAGCATTTT.

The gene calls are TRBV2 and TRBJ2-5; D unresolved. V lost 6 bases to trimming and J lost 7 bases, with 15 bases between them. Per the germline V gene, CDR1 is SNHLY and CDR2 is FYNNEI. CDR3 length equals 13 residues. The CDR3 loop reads CASRESTLGTQYF. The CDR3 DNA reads TGTGCCAGCAGGGAAAGCACTCTCGGGACCCAGTACTTC. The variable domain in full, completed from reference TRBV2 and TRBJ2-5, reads EPEVTQTPSHQVTQMGQEVILRCVPISNHLYFYWYRQILGQKVEFLVSFYNNEISEKSEIFDDQFSVERPDGSNFTLKIRSTKLEDSAMYFCASRESTLGTQYFGPGTRLLVL.

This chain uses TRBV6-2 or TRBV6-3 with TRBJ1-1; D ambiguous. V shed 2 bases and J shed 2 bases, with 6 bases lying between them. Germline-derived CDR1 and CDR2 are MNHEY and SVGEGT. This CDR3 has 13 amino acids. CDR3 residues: CASSYRANTEAFF. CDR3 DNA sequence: TGTGCCAGCAGTTACCGAGCTAACACTGAAGCTTTCTTT.